This T cell receptor (beta chain) emerged from a study of cytomegalovirus exposure and HLA in healthy donors. The PCR contained 60 Vbeta and 13 Jbeta primers. Only in-frame clones appear in the TCRdb table, and some are missing; sequencing was by immunoSEQ multiplex PCR. The sample totals 60,000 to 65,000 clones. The study, taken as a whole, reports: Using a false discovery rate of 0.05, a later analysis showed that around 16,000 TCR beta sequences were associated with HLA alleles. CMV antigen specificity was confirmed in vitro for three CMV-associated chains.

This CDR3 is built from 20 residues. V trimming: 3 bases; J trimming: 4 bases; junction bases outside the gene matches: 24. Germline V CDR1 and CDR2: GTSNPN, SVGIG (reference sequence). With regard to this clone: Its antigen remains unidentified.

This TCR came from a woman between 18 and 29 years old in good health and CMV-seronegative. The chain is built from TRBV30 and TRBJ2-1; 7 bases are a match to TRBD2. Material: PBMCs. CDR3 in amino acids: CAWSEQRGLAARQGYNEQFF. CDR3 DNA: TGTGCCTGGAGCGAACAGCGCGGGCTAGCGGCACGACAAGGGTACAATGAGCAGTTCTTC.